Listed here is a single TCR beta chain. Antigen: not known. The data were obtained in a study of cytomegalovirus exposure and HLA in healthy donors. Study-wide results and limits: A further, later analysis showed that HLA-associated TCR beta chains (compared with equally common others) were more clonally expanded. Across donors, presence/absence analyses took sequencing depth to be roughly uniform. Among the CMV-associated chains, three were confirmed in vitro as specific for CMV antigens.

PCR primers comprised 60 Vbeta and 13 Jbeta primers. The method was immunoSEQ multiplex PCR; TCRdb's version includes in-frame clones alone and lacks a portion of them. Seen here are hundreds of thousands of clones, more than 65% observed once, and the top ten hold 1.8%. The CDR3 consists of 14 residues. V gave up 7 bases and J gave up 3 bases, with 15 bases separating them. Looked up from germline, CDR1 is SEHNR and CDR2 is FQNEAQ (reference sequence). The sequence derives from a woman under 40 in good health and CMV-seronegative. The specimen sequenced was PBMCs. This chain links TRBV7-9 with TRBJ1-2; D unresolved. CDR3: CASTKTVSHYGYTF. CDR3 coding DNA: TGTGCCAGCACTAAAACAGTCAGCCACTATGGCTACACCTTC.